Listed below are T cell receptor beta chains from one sample, sequenced in a study of cytomegalovirus exposure and HLA in healthy donors. Sequencing was performed with immunoSEQ multiplex PCR; in TCRdb, only in-frame clones are kept and a portion is missing. Here the sample spans fewer than 90,000 clones, almost 80% being singletons. The sequencing sample was made of PBMCs. These receptors were taken from a female donor in good health and CMV-seronegative. CDR3s include the opening cysteine and the closing phenylalanine or tryptophan. A D gene is named only where the DNA matches it firmly. Expanded clones are given a class, and other clones once, few, many or no size at all.

d_gene: TRBD1
abundance: NA
j_gene: TRBJ1-4
v_gene: TRBV5-4
CDR3nt: TGTGCCAGCAGCATAGAGACAGGGGCGGAGGAAAAACTGTTTTTT
CDR3aa: CASSIETGAEEKLFF

d_gene: TRBD2
abundance: once
j_gene: TRBJ2-7
v_gene: TRBV6-1
CDR3nt: TGTGCCAGCAGTGAATTGAGCGGGAGGGCCAACGAGCAGTACTTC
CDR3aa: CASSELSGRANEQYF

d_gene: NA
abundance: NA
j_gene: TRBJ1-1
v_gene: TRBV27
CDR3nt: TGTGCCAGCAGAAAAACAACCTCGAACACTGAAGCTTTCTTT
CDR3aa: CASRKTTSNTEAFF

d_gene: TRBD2
abundance: NA
j_gene: TRBJ2-1
v_gene: TRBV7-9
CDR3nt: TGTGCCAGCAGCTTATCAGCGGGGGGGCACAATGAGCAGTTCTTC
CDR3aa: CASSLSAGGHNEQFF

d_gene: TRBD1
abundance: NA
j_gene: TRBJ2-2
v_gene: TRBV28
CDR3nt: TGTGCCAGCAGCCCTGCGGGACAGGGGGACGGGGAGCTGTTTTTT
CDR3aa: CASSPAGQGDGELFF

d_gene: TRBD1
abundance: NA
j_gene: TRBJ1-4
v_gene: TRBV30
CDR3nt: TGTGCCTGGAGCCTTCCGAAGGGGGCCTTTGCACTGTTTTTT
CDR3aa: CAWSLPKGAFALFF

d_gene: NA
abundance: NA
j_gene: TRBJ1-2
v_gene: TRBV19
CDR3nt: TGTGCCAGTAGTATCGGCGGCCTTGGCTACACCTTC
CDR3aa: CASSIGGLGYTF

d_gene: TRBD1
abundance: few
j_gene: TRBJ1-1
v_gene: TRBV2
CDR3nt: TGTGCCAGCAGGGGACAGGACACTGAAGCTTTCTTT
CDR3aa: CASRGQDTEAFF

d_gene: NA
abundance: few
j_gene: TRBJ1-5
v_gene: TRBV5-5
CDR3nt: TGTGCCAGCAGCTTGGCGGGGGGCGGCAATCAGCCCCAGCATTTT
CDR3aa: CASSLAGGGNQPQHF

d_gene: TRBD1
abundance: NA
j_gene: TRBJ1-1
v_gene: TRBV29-1
CDR3nt: TGCAGCGTTTGGGGACAGGGGGGCTCGCGAGCTTTCTTT
CDR3aa: CSVWGQGGSRAFF

d_gene: TRBD2
abundance: NA
j_gene: TRBJ2-5
v_gene: TRBV11-2
CDR3nt: TGTGCCAGCAGCTTAGGGCGCGGGGGGGACGAGACCCAGTACTTC
CDR3aa: CASSLGRGGDETQYF

d_gene: NA
abundance: NA
j_gene: TRBJ1-5
v_gene: TRBV29-1
CDR3nt: TGCAGCGCCTGGGTTGGAGGGGATCAGCCCCAGCATTTT
CDR3aa: CSAWVGGDQPQHF

d_gene: NA
abundance: NA
j_gene: TRBJ2-3
v_gene: TRBV29-1
CDR3nt: TGCAGCGTTGAGTTGCGGACAGATACGCAGTATTTT
CDR3aa: CSVELRTDTQYF

d_gene: NA
abundance: NA
j_gene: TRBJ1-2
v_gene: TRBV5-6
CDR3nt: TGTGCCAGCAGCTTATCAGGGGTCACTAACTATGGCTACACCTTC
CDR3aa: CASSLSGVTNYGYTF

d_gene: NA
abundance: once
j_gene: TRBJ1-1
v_gene: TRBV30
CDR3nt: TGTGCCTGGATCCCACCGGGGGGGATGAACACTGAAGCTTTCTTT
CDR3aa: CAWIPPGGMNTEAFF

d_gene: NA
abundance: NA
j_gene: TRBJ2-7
v_gene: TRBV10-3
CDR3nt: TGTGCCATCAGTGAGTTGGGGGCCTCCTACGAGCAGTACTTC
CDR3aa: CAISELGASYEQYF